This TCR beta chain was sequenced for a study of T-cell reconstitution after alpha-beta-depleted transplantation in children. Preparation of the TCRbeta library involved a method that used unique molecular identifiers. TCRdb re-called the PCR reads with MiXCR, one entry per CDR3 protein. Of hundreds of thousands of distinct CDR3 sequences listed, around 16% are singletons. The V gene lost 5 bases and the J gene lost 5 bases, with 16 bases spanning the gap. CDR1 DFQATT and CDR2 SNEGSKA come from the germline V gene (reference sequence). CDR3 size: 13 residues. Points from the study as a whole: In patients about two months after transplant, alpha-beta T cells reportedly arose from several hundred expanded graft clones.

This clonotype was detected only a few times. The antigen remains unidentified. V gene TRBV20-1 combines with J gene TRBJ2-7; D is perhaps TRBD2 (5 bases). The sequence was obtained from a male patient aged 2-9 years who had a stem cell transplant for acute lymphoblastic leukemia, so the T cells may come from the graft donor. This material consisted of PBMCs, mostly from graft donor cells, taken 360 days after TCRalphabeta/CD19-depleted stem cell transplant. The DNA for the CDR3 is TGCAGTGCTTCGCGGCGGGCAACCGACGAGCAGTACTTC. Translation gives CSASRRATDEQYF.